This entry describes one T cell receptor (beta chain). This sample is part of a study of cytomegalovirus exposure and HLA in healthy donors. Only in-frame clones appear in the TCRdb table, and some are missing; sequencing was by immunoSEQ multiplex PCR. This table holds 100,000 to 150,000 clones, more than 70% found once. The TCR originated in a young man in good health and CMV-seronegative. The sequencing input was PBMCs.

The CDR3 bases are TGTGCCAGCAGCTTATTTGGGGGCACCACCGGGGAGCTGTTTTTT. Its translation: CASSLFGGTTGELFF. The V and J genes are TRBV7-9 and TRBJ2-2; perhaps TRBD1 as D (6 bases). CDR3 length equals 15 residues. The germline V gene has CDR1 SEHNR and CDR2 FQNEAQ (reference sequence). The ends were cut back, 2 bases at V and 4 bases at J, with 11 bases in the middle.